The 5 T cell receptor beta chains below come from one sample, sequenced in a study of shared clonotypes between healthy human individuals. Profiling relied on immunoSEQ multiplex PCR, and the TCRdb table lists in-frame clones only, not all of them. Altogether some 2,100,000 clones are present, roughly 91% being singletons, with the ten largest covering more than 1.5%. Naive CD8 isolation took CD45RO-negative cells positively selected for CCR7 and excluded terminally differentiated effector memory CD45RA+ cells. The sequenced material came from naive CD8+ T cells from PBMCs. These receptors were obtained from a man between 18 and 29 years old in good health. Some clones in this sample may be carry-over from other donors' samples.

The V gene is TRBV6-5, the J gene TRBJ2-7; D may be TRBD2 (7 bases). Germline CDR1 and CDR2: MNHEY and SVGAGI. V lost 0 bases and J lost 6, with 15 bases in between. CDR3 size: 15 residues. Written as DNA, the CDR3 is TGTGCCAGCAGTTACTCGGGACGGGGGGCGGGCGAGCAGTACTTC. Its translation: CASSYSGRGAGEQYF.

This clone has just one count. The gene calls are TRBV4-2 and TRBJ2-5; perhaps TRBD2 as D (6 bases). Germline CDR1 LGHNA, CDR2 YNFKEQ. This CDR3 has 16 amino acids. V was pared by 0 bases and J by 5 bases, with 16 bases between. CDR3 sequence reads: CASSQESASVAETQYF. The DNA for the CDR3 is TGTGCCAGCAGCCAAGAATCGGCTAGCGTAGCCGAGACCCAGTACTTC.

J is TRBJ1-2 and V is TRBV10-2, with D perhaps TRBD1 (5 bases). This CDR3 has 13 residues. Germline CDR1 and CDR2: WSHSY and SAAADI. V was pared by 2 bases and J by 4 bases, with 8 bases between. The CDR3 here is CASSERGIYGYTF. In DNA, the CDR3 is TGCGCCAGCAGTGAGAGGGGTATCTATGGCTACACCTTC.

In its sample, this clone was seen once. The chain uses TRBV19 and TRBJ2-5; possible D gene TRBD2, 6 bases. The CDR3 extends over 15 amino acids. Trimming left V 3 bases short and J 5 bases short, with 16 bases between. CDR1 LNHDA and CDR2 SQIVND come from the germline V gene (reference sequence). CDR3 amino acids: CASSIRTSPMETQYF. The CDR3 DNA is TGTGCCAGTAGTATTCGCACTAGCCCGATGGAGACCCAGTACTTC.

The chain recombines TRBV4-1 with TRBJ1-2; possibly TRBD1 for D (5 bases). This CDR3 has 14 amino acids. V was pared by 1 base and J by 4 bases, with 10 bases between. Looked up from germline, CDR1 is MGHRA and CDR2 is YSYEKL. The CDR3 nucleotides are TGCGCCAGCAGCCAAGGGTCAGGGATCTATGGCTACACCTTC. Translated: CASSQGSGIYGYTF.